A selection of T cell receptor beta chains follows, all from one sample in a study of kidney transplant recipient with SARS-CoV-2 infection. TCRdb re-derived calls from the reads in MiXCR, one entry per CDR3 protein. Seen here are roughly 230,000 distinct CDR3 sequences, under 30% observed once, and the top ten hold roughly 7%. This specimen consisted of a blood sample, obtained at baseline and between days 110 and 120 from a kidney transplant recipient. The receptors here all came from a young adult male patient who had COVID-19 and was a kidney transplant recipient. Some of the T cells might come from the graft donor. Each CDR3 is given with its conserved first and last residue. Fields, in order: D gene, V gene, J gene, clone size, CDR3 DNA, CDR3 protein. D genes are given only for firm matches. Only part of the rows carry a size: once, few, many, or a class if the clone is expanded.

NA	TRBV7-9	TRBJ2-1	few	TGTGCCAGCAGGTACGAGGGGCGGCTCAATGAGCAGTTCTTC	CASRYEGRLNEQFF
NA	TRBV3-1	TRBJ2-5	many	TGTGCCAGCAGCCAACATCATCCCATTTCTTTCTCTGAGACCCAGTACTTC	CASSQHHPISFSETQYF
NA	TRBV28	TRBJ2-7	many	TGTGCCAGCAGTTTATACCGGTACGAGCAGTACTTC	CASSLYRYEQYF
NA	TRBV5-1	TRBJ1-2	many	TGCGCCAGCAGCTTTGGCTGGACAGAGTATGGCTACACCTTC	CASSFGWTEYGYTF
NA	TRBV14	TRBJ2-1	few	TGTGCCAGCAGCTCCCTCTCGGGAGTAAGCTCCTACAATGAGCAGTTCTTC	CASSSLSGVSSYNEQFF
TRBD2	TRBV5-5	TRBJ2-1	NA	TGTGCCAGCAGCTTGGAGGGACTAGCGGGAGGCTTGCCCCACAATGAGCAGTTCTTC	CASSLEGLAGGLPHNEQFF
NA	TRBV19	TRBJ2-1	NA	TGTGCCAGTAGTATCTCGGGACACAACAATGAGCAGTTCTTC	CASSISGHNNEQFF
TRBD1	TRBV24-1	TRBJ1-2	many	TGTGCCACCAGTCTCACAGGGGGCCATGGCTACACCTTC	CATSLTGGHGYTF
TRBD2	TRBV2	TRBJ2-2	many	TGTGCCAGCAGTGAACTAGCGGGAGTCTCCGGGGAGCTGTTTTTT	CASSELAGVSGELFF
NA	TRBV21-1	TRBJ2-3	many	TGTGCCAGCAGAGTGTCGATAGCTACAGTCATGCAAGATACGCAGTATTTT	CASRVSIATVMQDTQYF
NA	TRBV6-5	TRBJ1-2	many	TGTGCCAGCAGTGGTAAAGAAGGTGGGAGAAAGACCTATGGCTACACCTTC	CASSGKEGGRKTYGYTF
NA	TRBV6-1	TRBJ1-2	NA	TGTGCCAACAGTGACGGGGTTCGGAACTATGGCTACACCTTC	CANSDGVRNYGYTF
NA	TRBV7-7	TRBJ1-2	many	TGTGCCAGCAGCCCAGTGCGTAAGTGCCGAAAGACCTATGGCTACACCTTC	CASSPVRKCRKTYGYTF
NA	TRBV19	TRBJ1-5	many	TGTGCCAGTAGGCCCTTACAGGGTCTAGGCAATCAGCCCCAGCATTTT	CASRPLQGLGNQPQHF
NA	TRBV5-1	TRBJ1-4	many	TGCGCCACGACTCCGGGACACGCCGTCGGGGAAAAACTGTTTTTT	CATTPGHAVGEKLFF
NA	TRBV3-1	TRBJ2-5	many	TGTGCCAGCAGCACTGCAAATCCCATTTCTTTCTCTGAGACCCAGTACTTC	CASSTANPISFSETQYF
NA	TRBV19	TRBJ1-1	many	TGTGCCAGTAGTTATGGGGCGGGTACTGAAGCTTTCTTT	CASSYGAGTEAFF
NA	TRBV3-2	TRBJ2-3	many	TGTGCCAGCAGCCAATCCTTTTCGACGCAGTATTTT	CASSQSFSTQYF
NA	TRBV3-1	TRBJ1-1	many	TGTGCCAGCAGCCAAGAGACTCGCCGGGGTGAAGCTTTCTTT	CASSQETRRGEAFF
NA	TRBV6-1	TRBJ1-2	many	TGTGCCAGCAGTATCGGAGACTCTATGCGAAAGACCTATGGCTACACCTTC	CASSIGDSMRKTYGYTF
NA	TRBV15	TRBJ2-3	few	TGTGCCACCAGCACAAAGGAACCTCGGGGGCCTGCGACGCAGTATTTT	CATSTKEPRGPATQYF
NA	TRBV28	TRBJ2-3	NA	TGTGCCACCCGAGGATGGGGTAAGGACACAGATACGCAGTATTTT	CATRGWGKDTDTQYF
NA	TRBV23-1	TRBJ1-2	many	TGCGCCAGCAGTGTTGCTCTGCTACGCAGAAAGACCTATGGCTACACCTTC	CASSVALLRRKTYGYTF
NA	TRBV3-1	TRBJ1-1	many	TGTGCCAGCAGCAACGGCAATCCCATTTCAATTCGCACTGAAGCTTTCTTT	CASSNGNPISIRTEAFF
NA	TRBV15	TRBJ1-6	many	TGTGCCACCAGCAGAGGGAGTAATTCACCCCTCCACTTT	CATSRGSNSPLHF
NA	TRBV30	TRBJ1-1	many	TGTGCCTGGAGTGTGGGCAGGGGAGGAACTGAAGCTTTCTTT	CAWSVGRGGTEAFF
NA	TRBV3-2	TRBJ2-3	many	TGTGCCAGCAGCCAAGACTACACAGATACGCAGTATTTT	CASSQDYTDTQYF
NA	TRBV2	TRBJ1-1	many	TGTGCCAGCAGGCTGACTTGGAACACTGAAGCTTTCTTT	CASRLTWNTEAFF
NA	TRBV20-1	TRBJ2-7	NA	TGCAGTGCTAGAGTATCGGTCCACGAGCAGTACTTC	CSARVSVHEQYF
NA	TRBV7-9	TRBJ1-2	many	TGTGCCAGCAGGGGGGGAGTGGGACAAAGCTATGGCTACACCTTC	CASRGGVGQSYGYTF
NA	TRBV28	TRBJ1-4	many	TGTGCCAGCAGGACGACCGGGGGCTCTGAAAAACTGTTTTTT	CASRTTGGSEKLFF
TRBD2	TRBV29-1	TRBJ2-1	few	TGCAGCGTTGCTAGCGGGACTTACTACAATGAGCAGTTCTTC	CSVASGTYYNEQFF
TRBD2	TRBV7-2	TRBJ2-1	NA	TGTGCCAGCAGCTTCCGGGGGGGTCCTTACAATGAGCAGTTCTTC	CASSFRGGPYNEQFF
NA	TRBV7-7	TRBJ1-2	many	TGTGCCAGCAGCCCGGGTTGTAAGTGCCGAAAGACCTATGGCTACACCTTC	CASSPGCKCRKTYGYTF
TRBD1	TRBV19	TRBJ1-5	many	TGTGCCAGTACCCTCGGGGAAGACAGGGGGGGACAGCCCCAGCATTTT	CASTLGEDRGGQPQHF
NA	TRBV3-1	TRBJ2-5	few	TGTGCCAGCAGCCCCAGGCCTCCCATTTCTTTCTCTGAGACCCAGTACTTC	CASSPRPPISFSETQYF
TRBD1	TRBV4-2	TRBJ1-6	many	TGTGCCAGCAGCTGGACAGGGGGGAATTCACCCCTCCACTTT	CASSWTGGNSPLHF
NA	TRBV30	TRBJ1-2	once	TGTGCCTGGAGTAATACAGGATTCGCCGATGGCTACACCTTC	CAWSNTGFADGYTF
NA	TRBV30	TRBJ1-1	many	TGTGCCTGGAGTAGGGGTCCTGAAGCTTTCTTT	CAWSRGPEAFF
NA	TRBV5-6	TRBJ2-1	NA	TGTGCCAGCAGCTTGAGCCTTCTGGCATCCTACAATGAGCAGTTCTTC	CASSLSLLASYNEQFF
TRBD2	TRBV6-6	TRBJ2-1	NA	TGTGCCAGCAGTTACGATCTAGCGGGATTTTCCTACAATGAGCAGTTCTTC	CASSYDLAGFSYNEQFF
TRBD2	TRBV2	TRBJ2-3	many	TGTGCCAGCAGTGATTCGGCGGGAGGGACCACAGATACGCAGTATTTT	CASSDSAGGTTDTQYF
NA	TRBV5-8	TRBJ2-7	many	TGTGCCAGCAGCTTGATGATGGGGGGGCGGTACGAGCAGTACTTC	CASSLMMGGRYEQYF
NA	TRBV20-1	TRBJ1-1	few	TGCAGTGCTAGAGATAGGTCAGGAGGAGACACTGAAGCTTTCTTT	CSARDRSGGDTEAFF
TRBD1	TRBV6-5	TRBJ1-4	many	TGTGCCAGCAGTGAGTACAGGGGACCTAATGAAAAACTGTTTTTT	CASSEYRGPNEKLFF
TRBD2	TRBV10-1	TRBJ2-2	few	TGCGCCAGCAGTGAGAAGGCGCGGGCTAGCGGGATTGGCGGGGAGCTGTTTTTT	CASSEKARASGIGGELFF
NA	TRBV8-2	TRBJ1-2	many	TGTGGCAGTCGTGGTGCTGATAGCCGAAAGACCTATGGCTACACCTTC	CGSRGADSRKTYGYTF
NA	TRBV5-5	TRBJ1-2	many	TGTGCCAGCAAACGATTTGTCTCGCGAAAGACCTATGGCTACACCTTC	CASKRFVSRKTYGYTF
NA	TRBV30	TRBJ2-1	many	TGTGCCTGGAGACGGACACAGTACAATGAGCAGTTCTTC	CAWRRTQYNEQFF
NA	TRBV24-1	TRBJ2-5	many	TGTGCCACCAGTGAGTACCTCGACCCGCGTGGAGAGACCCAGTACTTC	CATSEYLDPRGETQYF
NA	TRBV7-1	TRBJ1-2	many	TGTGCCAGCAGCACCGGATCTCACGAGGGAAAGACCTATGGCTACACCTTC	CASSTGSHEGKTYGYTF
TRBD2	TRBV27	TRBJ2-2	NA	TGTGCCAGCAGTTTTTGGGAGGGGAGCGGGGAGCTGTTTTTT	CASSFWEGSGELFF
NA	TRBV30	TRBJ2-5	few	TGTGCCTGGAGGACCTATGGTGAGACCCAGTACTTC	CAWRTYGETQYF
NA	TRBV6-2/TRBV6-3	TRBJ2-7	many	TGTGCCAGCAGTCTGTGGACAGCAACAGACTACGAGCAGTACTTC	CASSLWTATDYEQYF